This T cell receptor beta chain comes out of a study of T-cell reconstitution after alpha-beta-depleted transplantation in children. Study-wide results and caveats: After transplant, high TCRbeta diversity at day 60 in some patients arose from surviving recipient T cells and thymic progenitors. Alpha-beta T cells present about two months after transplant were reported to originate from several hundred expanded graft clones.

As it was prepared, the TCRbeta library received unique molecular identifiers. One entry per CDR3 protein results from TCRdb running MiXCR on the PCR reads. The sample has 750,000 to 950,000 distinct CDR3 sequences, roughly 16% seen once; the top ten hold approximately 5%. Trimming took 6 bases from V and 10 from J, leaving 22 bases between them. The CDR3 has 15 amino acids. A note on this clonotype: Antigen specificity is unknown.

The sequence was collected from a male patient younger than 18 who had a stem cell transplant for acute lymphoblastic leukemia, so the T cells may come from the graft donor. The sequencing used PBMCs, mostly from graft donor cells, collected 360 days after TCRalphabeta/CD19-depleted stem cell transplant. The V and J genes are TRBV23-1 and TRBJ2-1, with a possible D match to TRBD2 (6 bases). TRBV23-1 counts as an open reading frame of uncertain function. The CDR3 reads CASSLFLGLGKEQFF. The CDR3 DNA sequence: TGCGCCAGCAGCCTATTCCTGGGACTGGGCAAGGAGCAGTTCTTC.